These 21 T cell receptor beta chains were sequenced from one sample in a study of PD-1 blockade in classical Hodgkin lymphoma. After autologous stem cell transplantation all patients relapsed, and prior brentuximab vedotin exposure differed between cohorts. Measured with immunoSEQ multiplex PCR; TCRdb has only the in-frame clones, and not every one. The sample lists around 91,000 clones, 81% seen once, with roughly 16% in the top ten. This material consisted of peripheral blood mononuclear cells (PBMCs), taken before the second cycle of nivolumab. All receptors come from a human donor with classical Hodgkin lymphoma.

The chain combines TRBV11-2 with TRBJ2-1; D may correspond to TRBD1 or TRBD2 (5 bases each). The CDR3 extends over 17 amino acids. V dropped 5 bases and J dropped 3 bases, with 20 bases sitting between them. Germline values: CDR1 SGHAT, CDR2 FQNNGV. CDR3 nucleotide sequence: TGTGCCAGCAGCGCCCAAACCGGGACCCCCAGCTACAATGAGCAGTTCTTC. It codes for CASSAQTGTPSYNEQFF.

The V gene is TRBV18, the J gene TRBJ1-2; D unclear. Looked up from germline, CDR1 is KGHSH and CDR2 is LQKENI. The CDR3 totals 16 residues. V lost 2 bases and J lost 0, with 13 bases in between. CDR3 amino acids: CASSPAVGETNYGYTF. Here the CDR3 DNA reads TGTGCCAGCTCACCAGCGGTCGGGGAAACTAACTATGGCTACACCTTC.

The chain combines TRBV11-3 with TRBJ1-1, with TRBD1 as a possible D gene (6 bases). From germline, CDR1 is SGHNT and CDR2 YENEEA. The CDR3 has 13 amino acids. V was trimmed by 2 bases and J by 5 bases, leaving 9 bases between them. The CDR3 sequence is CASSLRGGTEAFF. CDR3 coding DNA: TGTGCCAGCAGCTTAAGGGGGGGGACTGAAGCTTTCTTT.

The chain links TRBV27 to TRBJ2-1; 10 bases are shared with TRBD2. The germline V gene has CDR1 MNHEY and CDR2 SMNVEV (reference sequence). V lost 5 bases to trimming and J lost 7 bases; unmatched junction nucleotides: 2. This CDR3 has 13 amino acids. The CDR3 here is CASSRTSGNEQFF. The CDR3 nucleotides are TGTGCCAGCAGTCGGACTAGCGGTAATGAGCAGTTCTTC.

CDR3 in amino acids: CASSISTRTSGPALATQYF. CDR3 sequence (DNA): TGTGCCAGTAGTATCTCGACCAGGACTAGCGGCCCGGCCCTGGCTACGCAGTATTTT. The chain couples TRBV19 to TRBJ2-3; 10 nucleotides line up with TRBD2. The CDR3 extends over 19 amino acids. CDR1 LNHDA and CDR2 SQIVND come from the germline V gene (reference sequence). The junction had 20 bases not matched to a gene; V was cut back by 3 bases and J by 8 bases.

This chain connects TRBV10-3 to TRBJ2-5, with 7 bases matching TRBD1. Trimming at V came to 6 bases and at J to 9 bases, leaving 13 bases not matched to a gene. Germline loops: CDR1 ENHRY, CDR2 SYGVKD. The CDR3 is made up of 14 amino acids. The CDR3 is CAISPGTDFGAQYF. CDR3 coding DNA: TGTGCCATCAGCCCCGGGACAGACTTTGGGGCCCAGTACTTC.

The chain employs TRBV28 and TRBJ2-3; 11 nucleotides line up with TRBD1. The CDR3 totals 16 residues. The V gene end was trimmed by 7 bases and the J gene end by 3 bases; junction bases not matched to a gene: 9. Per germline, CDR1 MDHEN and CDR2 SYDVKM. CDR3 loop: CASIEGTGGSTDTQYF. CDR3 in DNA: TGTGCCAGCATAGAGGGGACAGGGGGTTCGACAGATACGCAGTATTTT.

The chain employs TRBV7-2 and TRBJ1-2, with 7 bases lining up with TRBD1. CDR1 SGHTA and CDR2 FQGNSA come from the germline V gene. V was clipped by 4 bases and J by 7 bases; unmatched bases: 6. The CDR3 is 13 amino acids. The CDR3 spells CASSSLTGSGYTF. Written as DNA, the CDR3 is TGTGCCAGCAGCTCCTTGACAGGGAGTGGCTACACCTTC.

V gene TRBV2 combines with J gene TRBJ2-5; possibly TRBD1 for D (6 bases). Between the trimmed V and J ends, which lost 2 bases and 7 bases, there was a span of 11 bases. Per germline, CDR1 SNHLY and CDR2 FYNNEI. The CDR3 has 13 residues. The CDR3 DNA follows: TGTGCCAGCAGTGAAAACGTACAGGGGACCCAGTACTTC. Translation gives CASSENVQGTQYF.

The chain carries TRBV28 and TRBJ1-2, with TRBD1 as a possible D gene (6 bases). CDR3 length: 12 residues. V lost 4 bases and J 4 bases, leaving 7 bases between the germline ends. The germline gives CDR1 MDHEN, CDR2 SYDVKM. The CDR3 sequence is CASSSGAYGYTF. CDR3 nucleotide sequence: TGTGCCAGCAGTTCAGGGGCCTATGGCTACACCTTC.

The rearrangement joins TRBV2 to TRBJ2-1, with 8 bases that match TRBD2. J lost 9 bases, V lost 6 bases, and 16 bases had no gene match. CDR1 and CDR2 (germline): SNHLY, FYNNEI. This CDR3 contains 16 residues. This CDR3 is CASSARTSSGLGEQFF. CDR3 DNA sequence: TGTGCCAGCAGCGCCCGGACTAGCTCGGGTTTGGGTGAGCAGTTCTTC. The variable domain in full, completed from reference TRBV2 and TRBJ2-1, reads EPEVTQTPSHQVTQMGQEVILRCVPISNHLYFYWYRQILGQKVEFLVSFYNNEISEKSEIFDDQFSVERPDGSNFTLKIRSTKLEDSAMYFCASSARTSSGLGEQFFGPGTRLTVL.

The table lists this clone with a few counts. The chain combines TRBV9 with TRBJ2-2; D tentatively fits TRBD1 or TRBD2 (5 bases each). CDR3 length: 14 amino acids. The V and J ends lost 0 bases and 7 bases respectively, with 10 bases between them. Germline CDR1 and CDR2: SGDLS and YYNGEE. The CDR3 sequence is CASSVAQEVGELFF. CDR3 sequence (DNA): TGTGCCAGCAGCGTAGCACAGGAGGTCGGGGAGCTGTTTTTT.

This chain uses TRBV10-3 with TRBJ2-1; D remains ambiguous. Looked up from germline, CDR1 is ENHRY and CDR2 is SYGVKD. The CDR3 covers 12 residues. Trimming took 8 bases from V and 7 from J, leaving 12 bases between them. This CDR3 is CAIAVLGNEQFF. The CDR3 coding sequence is TGTGCCATCGCCGTTCTAGGGAATGAGCAGTTCTTC.

The chain combines TRBV6-4 with TRBJ1-1, with a weak D call TRBD1 (5 bases). This CDR3 contains 13 residues. Trimming removed 4 bases at V and 6 bases at J, with 12 bases between. Germline V gene lookup returns CDR1 MRHNA and CDR2 SNTAGT. CDR3 protein: CASSAQGGAEAFF. The CDR3 DNA reads TGTGCCAGCAGTGCCCAGGGTGGGGCTGAAGCTTTCTTT.

The CDR3 region is CASSGRGDNEQFF. The DNA of the CDR3 is TGTGCCTCCTCCGGGCGGGGAGACAATGAGCAGTTCTTC. The rearrangement links TRBV10-3 to TRBJ2-1; weak D call: TRBD2 (6 bases). This CDR3 is built from 13 residues. Between the trimmed V and J ends, which lost 11 bases and 5 bases, there was a span of 16 bases. The germline CDR1 and CDR2 sequences are ENHRY and SYGVKD.

The V and J genes are TRBV6-5 and TRBJ1-1; a weak D match, TRBD1 (5 bases). Germline CDR1 reads MNHEY; CDR2 reads SVGAGI. The CDR3 length is 14 residues. Trimming cost V 3 bases and J 2 bases, with 10 bases left between them. This chain's CDR3 is CASSYRGENTEAFF. The CDR3 region has the DNA TGTGCCAGCAGTTATAGGGGTGAAAACACTGAAGCTTTCTTT.

The genes are TRBV27 and TRBJ1-3; unclear D gene. CDR3 size: 15 residues. Between the trimmed V and J ends, which lost 8 bases and 4 bases, there was a span of 18 bases. Germline CDR1 is MNHEY and CDR2 is SMNVEV (reference sequence). The CDR3 sequence: CASYSYSGGGNTIYF. CDR3 DNA: TGTGCCAGCTACTCCTATTCAGGAGGCGGAAACACCATATATTTT.

The chain couples TRBV28 to TRBJ2-1; 7 bases fit TRBD2. Germline-derived CDR1 and CDR2 are MDHEN and SYDVKM. After removal of 5 bases from V and 6 bases from J, the junction contained 4 bases not matched to a gene. The CDR3 spans 13 residues. The CDR3 sequence is CASSTSAPNEQFF. Written as DNA, the CDR3 is TGTGCCAGCAGTACTAGCGCCCCCAATGAGCAGTTCTTC.

CDR3 sequence (DNA): TGTGCCAGTAGGAAGGGGGCGGGCGGCAATCAGCCCCAGCATTTT. It yields the protein CASRKGAGGNQPQHF. This chain connects TRBV19 to TRBJ1-5; TRBD1 agrees at 7 bases. Germline-derived CDR1 and CDR2 are LNHDA and SQIVND (reference sequence). V lost 6 bases to trimming and J lost 2 bases; unmatched junction nucleotides: 7. The CDR3 runs 15 residues.

This clone showed up just once. This chain links TRBV5-6 with TRBJ1-4; D possibly corresponds to TRBD1 (6 bases). The CDR3 is made up of 15 amino acids. Trimming took 3 bases from V and 8 from J, leaving 17 bases between them. The germline V gene has CDR1 SGHDT and CDR2 YYEEEE. This CDR3 reads CASSSVGGVGEKLFF. CDR3 DNA: TGTGCCAGCAGCTCGGTTGGGGGCGTAGGAGAAAAACTGTTTTTT.

A note on this clone: Other DNA sequences in this sample translate to the same CDR3. This rearrangement joins TRBV18 to TRBJ2-5; D is possibly TRBD1 (7 bases). This CDR3 has 13 residues. Trimming cost V 6 bases and J 2 bases, with 10 bases left between them. Germline CDR1 reads KGHSH; CDR2 reads LQKENI. In nucleotides, the CDR3 is TGTGCCAGCTCGCGGGACAGACAAGAGACCCAGTACTTC. Amino acids: CASSRDRQETQYF.